Presented here are 30 T cell receptor beta chains from one specimen sequenced in a study of blood T cell repertoires in COVID-19. Generated by immunoSEQ multiplex PCR, the TCRdb table keeps only in-frame clones and is missing some. The data hold over 300,000 clones, with roughly 90% observed a single time. Sequenced material: PBMCs or T cells enriched from blood (not recorded which). The receptor set was obtained from a woman aged 25 to 39 with acute COVID-19.

This chain links TRBV7-9 with TRBJ2-7; TRBD1 matches at 9 bases. This CDR3 has 15 residues. V dropped 4 bases and J dropped 5; count of bases not matched to a gene: 9. Germline values: CDR1 SEHNR, CDR2 FQNEAQ (reference sequence). The CDR3 nucleotides read TGTGCCAGCAGCTACGGACAGGGGAAATCTAACGAGCAGTACTTC. It encodes CASSYGQGKSNEQYF.

This chain joins TRBV19 and TRBJ2-1, with D hard to call. Germline CDR1 reads LNHDA; CDR2 reads SQIVND (reference sequence). The V end was cut by 3 bases, the J end by 5 bases, with 11 bases between. The CDR3 has 14 amino acids. Here the CDR3 reads CASSMGLYDNEQFF. The DNA of the CDR3 is TGTGCCAGTAGTATGGGCCTTTACGACAATGAGCAGTTCTTC.

The rearrangement uses TRBV9 and TRBJ2-3; TRBD1 matches 7 bases. The germline gives CDR1 SGDLS, CDR2 YYNGEE. After removal of 3 bases from V and 4 bases from J, the junction contained 11 bases not matched to a gene. CDR3 length: 16 residues. CDR3 nucleotides: TGTGCCAGCAGCGAAGACAGGGTAACGGTCCCAGATACGCAGTATTTT. Amino acid sequence: CASSEDRVTVPDTQYF.

V gene TRBV12-3 or TRBV12-4 combines with J gene TRBJ1-1, with no clear D. V was trimmed by 7 bases and J by 1 base, leaving 7 bases between them. This CDR3 has 12 amino acids. CDR3 sequence: CASTRGNTEAFF. CDR3 nucleotides: TGTGCCAGCACCAGAGGGAACACTGAAGCTTTCTTT.

This chain uses TRBV10-3 with TRBJ2-7, with 9 bases aligning to TRBD1. V lost 4 bases, J lost 5 bases, and 3 bases stayed unmatched. This CDR3 is 13 amino acids long. CDR1 is ENHRY and CDR2 is SYGVKD in the germline V gene. CDR3 protein: CAISGDREDEQYF. DNA of the CDR3: TGTGCCATCAGTGGGGACAGGGAGGACGAGCAGTACTTC.

The genes are TRBV5-1 and TRBJ2-7, with D uncertain. The CDR3 spans 15 residues. In germline, CDR1 is SGHRS, CDR2 YFSETQ. The V end was cut by 4 bases, the J end by 0 bases, with 14 bases between. The CDR3 DNA sequence: TGCGCCAGCAGCCGTGGGCCCTTTGGCTCCTACGAGCAGTACTTC. Amino acids: CASSRGPFGSYEQYF.

The V gene is TRBV9, the J gene TRBJ1-4; D is unclear. V was cut by 0 bases and J by 7 bases, with 7 bases left in between. Germline CDR1 reads SGDLS; CDR2 reads YYNGEE. The CDR3 sequence is 13 residues long. For the CDR3, the DNA is TGTGCCAGCAGCGTAGGTATCGGTGAAAAACTGTTTTTT. Amino acids: CASSVGIGEKLFF. The entire variable domain, with the rest obtained from reference TRBV9 and TRBJ1-4, is as follows: DSGVTQTPKHLITATGQRVTLRCSPRSGDLSVYWYQQSLDQGLQFLIQYYNGEERAKGNILERFSAQQFPDLHSELNLSSLELGDSALYFCASSVGIGEKLFFGSGTQLSVL.

This clone was seen only once. The gene calls are TRBV19 and TRBJ2-7, with TRBD1 identical over 7 bases. Per the germline V gene, CDR1 is LNHDA and CDR2 is SQIVND (reference sequence). The CDR3 length is 15 residues. The V and J ends lost 0 bases and 3 bases, in that order; junction bases with no gene match: 5. CDR3 DNA sequence: TGTGCCAGTAGTATAGAGAGGGGGCATGACTACGAGCAGTACTTC. As protein: CASSIERGHDYEQYF.

This chain joins TRBV9 and TRBJ2-1; 10 bases are a match to TRBD2. This CDR3 has 16 residues. The V gene's germline CDR1 is SGDLS and CDR2 YYNGEE. The trim removed 0 bases at V and 10 bases at J, leaving 10 bases unmatched. The CDR3: CASSVGASGGRPEQFF. The CDR3 nucleotides read TGTGCCAGCAGCGTAGGGGCTAGCGGGGGCCGGCCCGAGCAGTTCTTC.

The chain employs TRBV10-3 and TRBJ2-1, with no clear D. This CDR3 is 11 amino acids long. Germline V gene lookup returns CDR1 ENHRY and CDR2 SYGVKD. The ends were cut back, 8 bases at V and 5 bases at J, with 7 bases in the middle. CDR3 nucleotides: TGTGCCATCGGAGTCGACAATGAGCAGTTCTTC. It encodes CAIGVDNEQFF.

The rearrangement joins TRBV4-2 to TRBJ2-7, with D perhaps matching TRBD1 (5 bases). V was pared by 1 base and J by 3 bases, with 7 bases between. Germline V gene lookup returns CDR1 LGHNA and CDR2 YNFKEQ. The CDR3 runs to 13 residues. CDR3: CASSQGDSYEQYF. The CDR3 DNA sequence: TGTGCCAGCAGCCAAGGTGACAGCTACGAGCAGTACTTC.

The chain employs TRBV7-9 and TRBJ2-7, with 13 bases identical to TRBD2. The CDR3 consists of 16 residues. V shed 5 bases, J shed 5 bases, and the junction held 9 bases outside the gene matches. Germline CDR1 is SEHNR and CDR2 is FQNEAQ (reference sequence). The CDR3 sequence is CASSHTSGGALDEQYF. Here the CDR3 DNA reads TGTGCCAGCAGCCATACTAGCGGGGGGGCCCTCGACGAGCAGTACTTC.

The J gene is TRBJ2-1, the V gene TRBV7-3, with D tentatively TRBD1 (5 bases). This CDR3 is built from 15 residues. Trimming took off 1 base at V and 7 bases at J, with 14 bases between the two ends. CDR1 and CDR2 (germline): SGHTA, FQGTGA. The chain's CDR3 is CASSLNLGAGNEQFF. The CDR3 DNA reads TGTGCCAGCAGCTTAAATCTAGGGGCCGGGAATGAGCAGTTCTTC.

The chain uses TRBV14 and TRBJ2-7; D is unclear. Looked up from germline, CDR1 is SGHDN and CDR2 is FVKESK. The CDR3 is 13 amino acids. V was clipped by 0 bases and J by 5 bases, with 8 bases between them. The DNA for the CDR3 is TGTGCCAGCAGCCAAGACCGCCAGGACGAGCAGTACTTC. This codes for CASSQDRQDEQYF.

For this clone: The CDR3 does not end in the conserved phenylalanine or tryptophan, so this is likely a read error. This chain connects TRBV5-6 to TRBJ1-5; D remains unclear. CDR1 SGHDT and CDR2 YYEEEE come from the germline V gene. V lost 1 base to trimming and J lost 5 bases, with 10 bases between them. The CDR3 is 14 residues long. CDR3 sequence: CASSLRTGYQPQHS. CDR3 DNA: TGTGCCAGCAGCTTGCGGACGGGGTATCAGCCCCAGCATTCT.

The chain is built from TRBV4-1 and TRBJ1-5; D is perhaps TRBD1 (5 bases). This CDR3 contains 14 residues. Germline CDR1 is MGHRA and CDR2 is YSYEKL. The V end was cut by 4 bases, the J end by 3 bases, with 10 bases between. CDR3 amino acids: CASSPGTFNQPQHF. CDR3 nucleotides: TGCGCCAGCAGCCCCGGGACTTTCAATCAGCCCCAGCATTTT.

V gene TRBV7-8 combines with J gene TRBJ1-6; D remains unclear. Germline V gene data show CDR1 as SGHVS and CDR2 as FQNEAQ. The CDR3 loop spans 16 amino acids. V was clipped by 3 bases and J by 8 bases, with 17 bases between them. Written as DNA, the CDR3 is TGTGCCAGCAGCTTTCAGGCCCCCAGAAGTTATTCACCCCTCCACTTT. Its protein is CASSFQAPRSYSPLHF.

This clone was counted a single time. The chain has TRBV30 and TRBJ1-1, with a tentative D call TRBD1 (6 bases). The CDR3 loop spans 14 amino acids. V gave up 0 bases and J gave up 6 bases, with 14 bases separating them. CDR1 and CDR2 from the germline V gene are GTSNPN and SVGIG (reference sequence). The CDR3 DNA reads as TGTGCCTGGAGTGTGGGGGGGCGCGTCGCTGAAGCTTTCTTT. This gives the protein CAWSVGGRVAEAFF. Filled out from reference TRBV30 and TRBJ1-1, the complete variable domain reads SQTIHQWPATLVQPVGSPLSLECTVEGTSNPNLYWYRQAAGRGLQLLFYSVGIGQISSEVPQNLSASRPQDRQFILSSKKLLLSDSGFYLCAWSVGGRVAEAFFGQGTRLTVV.

The chain has TRBV18 and TRBJ2-1; D remains unclear. The CDR3 is 11 residues long. Germline CDR1 and CDR2: KGHSH and LQKENI. Trimming took off 8 bases at V and 5 bases at J, with 7 bases between the two ends. CDR3 residues: CASRGNNEQFF. The CDR3 DNA is TGTGCCAGCCGAGGTAACAATGAGCAGTTCTTC.

CDR3 loop: CARGTGLKQNTEAFF. The CDR3 region has the DNA TGTGCCAGGGGGACAGGGCTCAAACAGAACACTGAAGCTTTCTTT. The rearrangement uses TRBV27 and TRBJ1-1; 9 positions match TRBD1. Germline lookup yields CDR1 MNHEY and CDR2 SMNVEV (reference sequence). With V trimmed by 9 bases and J by 1 base, 9 bases remained unmatched. This CDR3 region has 15 residues.

This chain connects TRBV18 to TRBJ1-1; D possibly corresponds to TRBD1 (6 bases). Trimming stripped 0 bases from V and 4 bases from J, with 12 bases between. This CDR3 comprises 15 residues. From germline, CDR1 is KGHSH and CDR2 LQKENI. The CDR3 loop reads CASSPPGVRGTEAFF. The DNA of the CDR3 is TGTGCCAGCTCACCACCGGGGGTCAGGGGCACTGAAGCTTTCTTT.

This rearrangement joins TRBV27 to TRBJ1-2; 9 nucleotides match TRBD1. V trimming: 6 bases; J trimming: 7 bases; junction bases outside the gene matches: 15. The CDR3 has 16 residues. Germline CDR1 and CDR2: MNHEY and SMNVEV (reference sequence). CDR3 region: CASSPKKPDRGFGYTF. In DNA form, the CDR3 reads TGTGCCAGCAGCCCCAAAAAGCCGGACAGGGGATTTGGCTACACCTTC.

The gene calls are TRBV24-1 and TRBJ1-4; tentatively, D is TRBD1 (6 bases). The CDR3 totals 15 residues. Germline V CDR1 and CDR2: KGHDR, SFDVKD. Trimming took off 2 bases at V and 7 bases at J, with 13 bases between the two ends. CDR3 bases: TGTGCCACCAGTGATTCCGGGGGGCGCGGTGAAAAACTGTTTTTT. Translating gives CATSDSGGRGEKLFF.

The chain is built from TRBV2 and TRBJ2-7, with 11 bases lining up with TRBD1. V gave up 6 bases and J gave up 5 bases; unmatched junction bases: 12. Germline-derived CDR1 and CDR2 are SNHLY and FYNNEI. CDR3 length equals 16 residues. The CDR3 DNA reads as TGTGCCAGCAGCCTTAGTCCGGGACAGGGGGACGACGAGCAGTACTTC. Translation: CASSLSPGQGDDEQYF.

The chain is built from TRBV7-3 and TRBJ1-1; D uncertain. Germline assignment: CDR1 SGHTA and CDR2 FQGTGA. CDR3 length equals 13 residues. The V end lost 4 bases, the J end lost 0 bases, and 6 bases lay between the germline ends. CDR3 DNA: TGTGCCAGCAGCTCTAACCTGAACACTGAAGCTTTCTTT. This encodes CASSSNLNTEAFF.

This chain connects TRBV6-6 to TRBJ1-5, with no clear D. CDR1 and CDR2 from the germline V gene are MNHNY and SVGAGI (reference sequence). This CDR3 contains 12 residues. V was trimmed by 5 bases and J by 3 bases, leaving 5 bases between them. CDR3 nucleotide sequence: TGTGCCAGCAGTCCGTACAATCAGCCCCAGCATTTT. It encodes CASSPYNQPQHF.

The CDR3 DNA follows: TGTGCCAGCAGTGAAGCAGGGGCACCTAATCAGCCCCAGCATTTT. Translation gives CASSEAGAPNQPQHF. The chain links TRBV2 to TRBJ1-5; tentatively, D is TRBD1 (5 bases). This CDR3 is built from 15 residues. Trimming removed 0 bases at V and 4 bases at J, with 10 bases between. Germline CDR1 reads SNHLY; CDR2 reads FYNNEI.

The chain links TRBV4-1 to TRBJ2-1; 7 bases align to TRBD2. Unmatched junction bases numbered 6, after V lost 1 base and J lost 3 bases. The CDR3 runs to 16 residues. Per germline, CDR1 MGHRA and CDR2 YSYEKL. The CDR3 DNA reads TGCGCCAGCAGCCAAGTCGGCGCTAGCGGCTACAATGAGCAGTTCTTC. As protein: CASSQVGASGYNEQFF.

The V call is TRBV7-9, the J call TRBJ1-1, with D maybe TRBD1 (6 bases). Trimming cost V 4 bases and J 1 base, with 7 bases left between them. Germline V gene sequence: CDR1 SEHNR, CDR2 FQNEAQ (reference sequence). The CDR3 extends over 13 amino acids. The CDR3 DNA sequence: TGTGCCAGCAGCTCGACAGGGAACACTGAAGCTTTCTTT. This codes for CASSSTGNTEAFF.

The chain carries TRBV3-1 (or the pseudogene TRBV3-2) and TRBJ2-7; 8 bases agree with TRBD2. Germline CDR1 is LGHDT and CDR2 is YNNKEL (reference sequence). The junction had 9 bases not matched to a gene; V was cut back by 3 bases and J by 2 bases. The CDR3 has 16 amino acids. CDR3 sequence (DNA): TGTGCCAGCAGCCACTCTGTCGAGCGGGGGACCTACGAGCAGTACTTC. Translated: CASSHSVERGTYEQYF.